This TCR beta chain was observed in a study of shared clonotypes between healthy human individuals. Assay: immunoSEQ multiplex PCR; the TCRdb copy retains only in-frame clones and omits some. The top ten clones hold about 1.5% of a sample with 950,000 to 1,300,000 clones, under 80% of them seen once. Broader study findings: Researchers sampled blood only, noting tissue repertoires likely differ. Despite large depth, sorted-subset datasets appeared incompletely sequenced.

A remark on this clone: Antigen specificity is unknown.

Each sample came from a Caucasian adult donor living in Nashville, Tennessee. From CD4+ cells came CD45RA+ naive and CD45RA-negative memory subsets. The germline V gene encodes CDR1 MRHNA and CDR2 SNTAGT. This CDR3 region has 16 residues. With V trimmed by 7 bases and J by 16 bases, 22 bases remained unmatched. The genes are TRBV6-4 and TRBJ1-3; 10 bases agree with TRBD1. Specimen: memory CD4+ T cells sorted from blood. Subset indicated: CD45RA-negative fraction. The receptor comes from a man aged 18 to 29 in good health. The DNA for the CDR3 is TGTGCCAGCAAGGACCCTCCCTCGGGACAGGGGCGTCTTTTGTATTTT. This codes for CASKDPPSGQGRLLYF.